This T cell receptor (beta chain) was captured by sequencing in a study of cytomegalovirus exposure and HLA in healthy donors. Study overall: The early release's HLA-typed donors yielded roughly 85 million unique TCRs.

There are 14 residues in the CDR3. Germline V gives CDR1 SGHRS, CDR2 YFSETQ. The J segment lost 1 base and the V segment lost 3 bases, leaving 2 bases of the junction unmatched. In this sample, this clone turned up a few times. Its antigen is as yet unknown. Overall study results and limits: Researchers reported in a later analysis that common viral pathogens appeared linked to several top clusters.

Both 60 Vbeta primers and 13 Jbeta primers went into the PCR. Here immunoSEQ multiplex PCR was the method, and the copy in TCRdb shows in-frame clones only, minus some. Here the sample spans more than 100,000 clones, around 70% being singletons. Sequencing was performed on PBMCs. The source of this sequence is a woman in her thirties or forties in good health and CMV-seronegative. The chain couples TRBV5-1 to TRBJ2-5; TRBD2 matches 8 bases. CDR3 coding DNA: TGCGCCAGCAGCTCCGCGGGGGGCCAAGAGACCCAGTACTTC. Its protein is CASSSAGGQETQYF.